These 27 T cell receptor beta chains came from one sample sequenced in a study of blood T cell repertoires in COVID-19. Some clones are missing from TCRdb's copy, which holds only in-frame ones; the method was immunoSEQ multiplex PCR. The sample records about 78,000 clones, 90% being singletons. Sequences were obtained from peripheral blood. All receptors derive from a woman older than 75 with active or convalescent COVID-19.

The V gene is TRBV9, the J gene TRBJ2-2, with 10 bases lining up with TRBD2. V lost 4 bases to trimming and J lost 4 bases; unmatched junction nucleotides: 16. The CDR3 has 19 residues. Germline CDR1 is SGDLS and CDR2 is YYNGEE. The CDR3 bases are TGTGCCAGCAGCCTCGAGACTAGCGGGCAGGGAGCTGGCACCGGGGAGCTGTTTTTT. This translates into CASSLETSGQGAGTGELFF.

The genes are TRBV2 and TRBJ2-1, with D possibly being TRBD2 (6 bases). In germline, CDR1 is SNHLY, CDR2 FYNNEI. V dropped 1 base and J dropped 9 bases, with 10 bases sitting between them. This CDR3 is built from 13 residues. The CDR3 protein is CASSEGRLGEQFF. CDR3 in DNA: TGTGCCAGCAGTGAAGGGAGACTAGGTGAGCAGTTCTTC.

V usage is TRBV5-1 and J usage is TRBJ1-5; no firm D call. Deletions cut 1 base from V and 2 bases from J, with 4 bases between. CDR3 length: 13 amino acids. Per germline, CDR1 SGHRS and CDR2 YFSETQ. CDR3 residues: CASSLQGNQPQHF. CDR3 coding DNA: TGCGCCAGCAGCTTGCAGGGCAATCAGCCCCAGCATTTT. Combining the CDR3 with reference TRBV5-1 and TRBJ1-5 gives the whole variable domain KAGVTQTPRYLIKTRGQQVTLSCSPISGHRSVSWYQQTPGQGLQFLFEYFSETQRNKGNFPGRFSGRQFSNSRSEMNVSTLELGDSALYLCASSLQGNQPQHFGDGTRLSIL.

The genes are TRBV28 and TRBJ1-1; 8 positions match TRBD1. The CDR3 sequence is 14 residues long. CDR1 is MDHEN, CDR2 SYDVKM, per germline. V lost 3 bases, J lost 1 base, and 1 base stayed unmatched. CDR3 nucleotides: TGTGCCAGCAGTTTTGGGACAGGGAACACTGAAGCTTTCTTT. It is translated as CASSFGTGNTEAFF.

The chain employs TRBV19 and TRBJ2-7; TRBD1 agrees at 8 bases. The germline V gene has CDR1 LNHDA and CDR2 SQIVND (reference sequence). Unmatched junction bases numbered 12, after V lost 1 base and J lost 4 bases. The CDR3 consists of 17 residues. The CDR3 loop reads CASSIGFSGTGLYEQYF. CDR3 coding DNA: TGTGCCAGTAGTATAGGTTTTTCGGGGACAGGACTGTACGAGCAGTACTTC.

This sequence joins TRBV12-3 or TRBV12-4 and TRBJ1-1; no clear D. The CDR3 is 12 residues long. The ends were cut back, 3 bases at V and 10 bases at J, with 12 bases in the middle. CDR3 in DNA: TGTGCCAGCAGTTTGGAGGGAACCGGAGCTTTCTTT. Its translation is CASSLEGTGAFF.

J is TRBJ1-2 and V is TRBV19, with 8 bases fitting TRBD1. With 5 bases clipped from V and 6 bases from J, the junction kept 8 bases outside the gene matches. In germline, CDR1 is LNHDA, CDR2 SQIVND (reference sequence). The CDR3 contains 14 residues. The chain's CDR3 is CASSAGQEGNGYTF. The CDR3 DNA sequence: TGTGCCAGTAGTGCGGGACAGGAGGGGAATGGCTACACCTTC.

The chain carries TRBV19 and TRBJ1-2, with D possibly TRBD1 on 6 matching bases. Trimming left V 4 bases short and J 0 bases short, with 12 bases between. The CDR3 length is 15 residues. CDR1 LNHDA and CDR2 SQIVND come from the germline V gene (reference sequence). CDR3 in DNA: TGTGCCAGTAGTACCCTGGACAGAGCTAACTATGGCTACACCTTC. This translates into CASSTLDRANYGYTF.

This chain joins TRBV3-1 (or the pseudogene TRBV3-2) and TRBJ2-6, with D maybe TRBD2 (6 bases). The CDR3 has 16 amino acids. V was shortened by 4 bases and J by 1 base, with 11 bases between the two germline ends. Germline-derived CDR1 and CDR2 are LGHDT and YNNKEL (reference sequence). The CDR3 sequence: CASSRAGRSGANVLTF. CDR3 coding DNA: TGTGCCAGCAGCCGGGCAGGGAGGTCTGGGGCCAACGTCCTGACTTTC.

The V call is TRBV29-1, the J call TRBJ2-1; 9 nucleotides match TRBD2. V was pared by 3 bases and J by 8 bases, with 5 bases of the junction left unmatched. Germline lookup yields CDR1 SQVTM and CDR2 ANQGSEA. The CDR3 totals 13 residues. This CDR3 is CSVDAGGGDEQFF. CDR3 sequence (DNA): TGCAGCGTTGATGCGGGAGGGGGGGATGAGCAGTTCTTC.

The chain is built from TRBV4-2 and TRBJ2-7; 9 bases are a match to TRBD1. This CDR3 spans 15 amino acids. V gave up 0 bases and J gave up 3 bases; unmatched junction bases: 3. Germline V gene sequence: CDR1 LGHNA, CDR2 YNFKEQ. The CDR3 here is CASSQERTGVYEQYF. In DNA form, the CDR3 reads TGTGCCAGCAGCCAAGAGAGGACAGGGGTCTACGAGCAGTACTTC.

CDR3 nucleotides: TGTGCCAGCAGTTCCTCAGCGGGGAGCTCAGATACGCAGTATTTT. Protein sequence: CASSSSAGSSDTQYF. The chain carries TRBV6-5 and TRBJ2-3, with 7 bases fitting TRBD2. The CDR3 is made up of 15 amino acids. The germline CDR1 and CDR2 sequences are MNHEY and SVGAGI. V shed 4 bases, J shed 4 bases, and the junction held 8 bases outside the gene matches.

V is TRBV2 and J is TRBJ1-2, with D possibly matching TRBD1 (5 bases). Trimming removed 4 bases at V and 7 bases at J, with 19 bases between. Germline lookup yields CDR1 SNHLY and CDR2 FYNNEI. This CDR3 comprises 15 residues. The CDR3 here is CASSVGDRGKGGYTF. CDR3 coding DNA: TGTGCCAGCAGTGTCGGGGACCGGGGGAAAGGTGGCTACACCTTC.

The chain employs TRBV5-1 and TRBJ1-2; 9 bases line up with TRBD1. This CDR3 contains 17 residues. With 0 bases clipped from V and 6 bases from J, the junction kept 12 bases outside the gene matches. Germline V lookup: CDR1 SGHRS, CDR2 YFSETQ. The CDR3 region has the DNA TGCGCCAGCAGCTTGGAGGGACAGGGATTTGATCGCCATGGCTACACCTTC. Its protein product is CASSLEGQGFDRHGYTF.

This sequence joins TRBV10-3 and TRBJ2-6; weak D call: TRBD2 (6 bases). CDR1 and CDR2 (germline): ENHRY, SYGVKD. The CDR3 totals 16 residues. The germline V and J ends were trimmed by 6 bases and 4 bases, with 16 bases remaining between them. CDR3 DNA sequence: TGTGCCATCAGCCGGGGACTCCGGGAAGGGGCCAACGTCCTGACTTTC. Translation: CAISRGLREGANVLTF.

This chain's CDR3 is CASSLDRAWDGYTF. The CDR3 region has the DNA TGTGCCAGCAGCTTAGACAGGGCCTGGGATGGCTACACCTTC. This sequence joins TRBV5-6 and TRBJ1-2; TRBD1 aligns across 7 bases. Germline assignment: CDR1 SGHDT and CDR2 YYEEEE. The CDR3 has 14 amino acids. The ends lost 2 bases at V and 6 bases at J; junction bases unmatched: 7. Based on the CDR3 plus reference TRBV5-6 and TRBJ1-2, the full variable domain is DAGVTQSPTHLIKTRGQQVTLRCSPKSGHDTVSWYQQALGQGPQFIFQYYEEEERQRGNFPDRFSGHQFPNYSSELNVNALLLGDSALYLCASSLDRAWDGYTFGSGTRLTVV.

The count of this clone is one. Compared with germline, one end of the junction differs, possibly owing to a read error. The chain joins TRBV5-1 to TRBJ2-7, with 9 nucleotides matching TRBD1. CDR1 is SGHRS, CDR2 YFSETQ, per germline. The CDR3 consists of 13 residues. The CDR3 DNA reads TGCGCCAGCAGCCTATCATTCCGGGACAGGGTGAACTTC. Translated: CASSLSFRDRVNF.

This clone was detected once. The chain links TRBV15 to TRBJ1-6, with D possibly matching TRBD1 (5 bases). V was pared by 1 base and J by 5 bases, with 12 bases between. Germline CDR1 reads LNHNV; CDR2 reads YYDKDF (reference sequence). The CDR3 is made up of 16 amino acids. This chain's CDR3 is CATSRGLKGNNSPLHF. The CDR3 DNA sequence: TGTGCCACCAGCAGAGGACTGAAGGGGAATAATTCACCCCTCCACTTT.

This clone was picked up a small number of times. The chain has TRBV10-3 and TRBJ1-5, with 8 bases aligning to TRBD1. The ends lost 6 bases at V and 1 base at J; junction bases unmatched: 5. Germline values: CDR1 ENHRY, CDR2 SYGVKD. The CDR3 length is 15 residues. The CDR3 sequence: CAIRAGQGSNQPQHF. The CDR3, as DNA: TGTGCCATCAGAGCAGGACAGGGAAGCAATCAGCCCCAGCATTTT.

The chain combines TRBV4-2 with TRBJ2-3, with 8 bases aligning to TRBD2. CDR1 LGHNA and CDR2 YNFKEQ come from the germline V gene. The V segment lost 4 bases and the J segment 9 bases; nucleotides outside the gene matches: 15. The CDR3 totals 16 residues. The chain's CDR3 is CASSRDFGTRNFTQYF. CDR3 bases: TGTGCCAGCAGCCGAGATTTCGGGACTAGAAATTTCACGCAGTATTTT.

This clone is a singleton in its sample. The chain carries TRBV18 and TRBJ1-1; D not certain. The V end was cut by 0 bases, the J end by 2 bases, with 7 bases between. This CDR3 spans 14 amino acids. From germline, CDR1 is KGHSH and CDR2 LQKENI. The chain's CDR3 is CASSPPGVNTEAFF. The CDR3, as DNA: TGTGCCAGCTCACCACCCGGTGTAAACACTGAAGCTTTCTTT.

The V and J genes are TRBV10-2 and TRBJ2-7, with a weak D call TRBD1 (5 bases). CDR1 and CDR2 from the germline V gene are WSHSY and SAAADI. V dropped 7 bases and J dropped 1 base, with 8 bases sitting between them. The CDR3 has 12 residues. As DNA, the CDR3 is TGCGCCAGCAACGACAGATCCTACGAGCAGTACTTC. Translation gives CASNDRSYEQYF.

The chain is built from TRBV6-2 or TRBV6-3 and TRBJ2-7, with 9 positions matching TRBD1. Germline CDR1 is MNHEY and CDR2 is SVGEGT. CDR3 length: 15 amino acids. V shed 6 bases, J shed 2 bases, and the junction held 8 bases outside the gene matches. The CDR3 sequence: CASSRQGVPPYEQYF. DNA for the CDR3: TGTGCCAGCAGCCGACAGGGGGTGCCCCCCTACGAGCAGTACTTC.

This chain connects TRBV27 to TRBJ2-5; D remains unclear. The V end was cut by 2 bases, the J end by 3 bases, with 7 bases between. The germline V gene has CDR1 MNHEY and CDR2 SMNVEV (reference sequence). The CDR3 sequence is 13 residues long. The CDR3 DNA follows: TGTGCCAGCAGTTTAATATCTAAAGAGACCCAGTACTTC. This gives the protein CASSLISKETQYF.

The chain couples TRBV7-8 to TRBJ2-1, with D possibly TRBD1 on 5 matching bases. Germline values: CDR1 SGHVS, CDR2 FQNEAQ. The CDR3 runs to 18 residues. Trimming stripped 4 bases from V and 4 bases from J, with 23 bases between. CDR3 region: CASSSPRYKDTSYNEQFF. CDR3 bases: TGTGCCAGCAGCTCACCAAGGTATAAGGACACGTCTTACAATGAGCAGTTCTTC.

V is TRBV7-3 and J is TRBJ2-3, with D unclear. The V end lost 0 bases, the J end lost 4 bases, and 11 bases lay between the germline ends. The CDR3 runs 15 residues. Germline V gene data show CDR1 as SGHTA and CDR2 as FQGTGA. The CDR3 region has the DNA TGTGCCAGCAGCTTAACTCGTTCGAGCGCAGATACGCAGTATTTT. Translation: CASSLTRSSADTQYF.

V usage is TRBV5-4 and J usage is TRBJ2-3, with 10 bases matching TRBD2. Looked up from germline, CDR1 is SGHNT and CDR2 is YYREEE (reference sequence). J gave up 0 bases and V 4 bases, and 5 bases lay outside the gene matches. The CDR3 spans 16 residues. CDR3 in DNA: TGTGCCAGCAGCCCCAGGACTAGCGGCAGCACAGATACGCAGTATTTT. Translating gives CASSPRTSGSTDTQYF.